The sequence of this TCR beta chain was determined in a study of a mutant IDH1 vaccine in newly diagnosed glioma. This clone is judged medium-sized. What it binds is not known. Assay used: immunoSEQ multiplex PCR; TCRdb lists only in-frame clones, some missing. Among about 29,000 clones listed, 80% were seen once. CDR1 is MNHEY, CDR2 SVGAGI, per germline. The CDR3 runs 15 residues. V was shortened by 5 bases and J by 5 bases, with 15 bases between the two germline ends. Specified time point: week 23, last vaccination. With topical imiquimod, each dose of the vaccine consisted of 300 ug of mutant IDH1 20-mer peptide. The donor cohort comprised cases of new WHO grade 3 or 4 IDH1-mutant, ATRX-lost astrocytoma.

The clonotype was recovered from a woman aged 18 to 35 with glioma. This chain uses TRBV6-5 with TRBJ1-4, with a possible D match to TRBD1 (5 bases). Source: PBMCs, taken from a glioma patient whose treatment included an IDH1 peptide vaccine. CDR3 coding DNA: TGTGCCAGCAGTCGATCGACAGCCGAAAATGAAAAACTGTTTTTT. Amino acids: CASSRSTAENEKLFF.